This paragraph covers one TCR beta chain sequence. Clones were read by immunoSEQ multiplex PCR, and TCRdb kept only the in-frame ones, dropping some. The repertoire holds roughly 40,000 clones, with 68% as singletons. The CDR3 is 15 amino acids. Deletions cut 10 bases from V and 4 bases from J, with 20 bases between. CDR1 MDHEN and CDR2 SYDVKM come from the germline V gene. This entry belongs to a study of cytotoxic CD8 clonotypes in ibrutinib-treated CLL. This receptor was taken from a human donor with chronic lymphocytic leukemia. The V call is TRBV28, the J call TRBJ1-5, with D possibly matching TRBD1 (5 bases). Sequenced here: PBMCs, sampled at disease progression, from a patient treated with ibrutinib. CDR3 sequence reads: CATIPGPSVNQPQHF. CDR3 coding DNA: TGTGCCACTATACCGGGACCCTCGGTTAATCAGCCCCAGCATTTT.